This T cell receptor beta chain was retrieved from a study of cytomegalovirus exposure and HLA in healthy donors. Study observations and caveats: Cytomegalovirus-associated status was assigned to more than 150 TCR beta chains. A subsequent analysis found that TCR clusters from the first cohort also tended to co-occur in the 120 or so validation repertoires, with 90% to 95% of cluster scores above 0.

The donors were members of the validation cohort, which comprised around 110 subjects and was separate from the first cohort of 730 or so subjects. Profiling relied on immunoSEQ multiplex PCR, and the TCRdb table lists in-frame clones only, not all of them. The sample contains 50,000 to 70,000 clones, 90% to 95% of which appear only once. As regards this clone: Its antigen remains unidentified.

The CDR3 runs 14 residues. Trimming stripped 2 bases from V and 3 bases from J, with 8 bases between. The germline CDR1 and CDR2 sequences are MNHEY and SMNVEV (reference sequence). Input material: PBMCs. The gene calls are TRBV27 and TRBJ1-5, with TRBD1 as a possible D gene (5 bases). The source of this sequence is a woman under 30 in good health and CMV-seropositive. CDR3 bases: TGTGCCAGCAGTTTAGGGGCCTTCAATCAGCCCCAGCATTTT. Its protein is CASSLGAFNQPQHF.